This TCR beta chain was obtained from a study of cytomegalovirus exposure and HLA in healthy donors. Findings and caveats of the study: Links to common viral pathogens appeared, in a later analysis, for several of the most significant clusters.

A remark on this clone: As yet, its antigen is unknown.

The CDR3 has 13 residues. The germline V gene encodes CDR1 SGHAT and CDR2 FQNNGV. V dropped 3 bases and J dropped 2 bases, with 7 bases sitting between them. PCR used 60 Vbeta primers and 13 Jbeta primers. The protocol was immunoSEQ multiplex PCR, while the TCRdb copy is restricted to in-frame clones and leaves out a portion. Of some 180,000 clones listed, about three quarters are singletons. The receptor comes from a man younger than 35 in good health and CMV-seronegative. The J gene is TRBJ1-1, the V gene TRBV11-2; D unclear. The specimen was PBMCs. The CDR3 loop reads CASSFPLNTEAFF. CDR3 nucleotides: TGTGCCAGCAGCTTTCCCCTTAACACTGAAGCTTTCTTT.